This T cell receptor (beta chain) was found in a study of T cell repertoires in cytomegalovirus infection. About the research overall: Public TCR beta signatures indicated both CMV infection and matching HLA type.

The sample holds a few counts of this clonotype. Its matching antigen is unknown. Using its own MiXCR run on the reads, TCRdb lists one record per CDR3 protein. The sample has around 350,000 distinct CDR3 sequences, around 18% seen once; the top ten hold approximately 8%. Study outcomes and limitations: Totalled public TCR beta family frequency picked out people who carried CMV plus the relevant HLA. HLA-C-restricted CMV clonotypes gave the most frequent clonotype in two of eight donors.

The source is a human donor in good health (CMV status not recorded). Some clones in this sample may be carry-over from other donors' samples. The sample comprised PBMCs.

The CDR3 loop reads CSAGTGPGGYTF. CDR3 nucleotides: TGCAGTGCTGGGACAGGGCCCGGAGGCTACACCTTC. The chain couples TRBV20-1 to TRBJ1-2; 9 bases map to TRBD1. The junction had 6 bases not matched to a gene; V was cut back by 5 bases and J by 8 bases. This CDR3 contains 12 residues. Germline CDR1 reads DFQATT; CDR2 reads SNEGSKA (reference sequence).